Presented here are 6 T cell receptor beta chains from one specimen sequenced in a study of shared clonotypes between healthy human individuals. Clones were read by immunoSEQ multiplex PCR, and TCRdb kept only the in-frame ones, dropping some. The sample yields millions of clones, about 95% seen once. Sequenced input: naive CD4+ T cells sorted from blood. The subset was: CD45RA+ positively selected. Receptors were obtained from a man aged 18 to 29 in good health.

The rearrangement joins TRBV11-2 to TRBJ2-1; 10 bases align to TRBD2. The germline gives CDR1 SGHAT, CDR2 FQNNGV. Trimming cost V 4 bases and J 2 bases; bases outside gene matches: 14. The CDR3 is 19 amino acids. CDR3 amino acids: CASSSDREGSGRAYNEQFF. CDR3 sequence (DNA): TGTGCCAGCAGCTCAGACAGGGAGGGAAGCGGGAGGGCCTACAATGAGCAGTTCTTC.

The chain combines TRBV6-4 with TRBJ2-3; tentatively, D is TRBD2 (7 bases). Looked up from germline, CDR1 is MRHNA and CDR2 is SNTAGT. The CDR3 loop spans 15 amino acids. V lost 3 bases and J 1 base, leaving 11 bases between the germline ends. CDR3 sequence (DNA): TGTGCCAGCAGTGATTGGGGGGGGCGCACAGATACGCAGTATTTT. Its translation: CASSDWGGRTDTQYF.

This chain uses TRBV19 with TRBJ1-1; 9 bases are shared with TRBD1. Unmatched junction bases numbered 7, after V lost 5 bases and J lost 6 bases. Per the germline V gene, CDR1 is LNHDA and CDR2 is SQIVND (reference sequence). This CDR3 region has 14 residues. The CDR3 bases are TGTGCCAGTAGTTCTCTGGACAGGGGCCCTGAAGCTTTCTTT. Encoded protein: CASSSLDRGPEAFF. Using reference TRBV19 and TRBJ1-1 for the parts outside the CDR3, the full variable domain is DGGITQSPKYLFRKEGQNVTLSCEQNLNHDAMYWYRQDPGQGLRLIYYSQIVNDFQKGDIAEGYSVSREKKESFPLTVTSAQKNPTAFYLCASSSLDRGPEAFFGQGTRLTVV.

The gene calls are TRBV6-1 and TRBJ1-6; D gene unclear. Germline-derived CDR1 and CDR2 are MNHNS and SASEGT. Trimming left V 6 bases short and J 4 bases short, with 10 bases between. The CDR3 totals 14 residues. CDR3 residues: CASSLSGYNSPLHF. CDR3 nucleotides: TGTGCCAGCAGCCTCTCGGGGTATAATTCACCCCTCCACTTT.

The chain carries TRBV15 and TRBJ2-1; 7 bases are a match to TRBD2. Germline values: CDR1 LNHNV, CDR2 YYDKDF (reference sequence). J lost 4 bases, V lost 1 base, and 7 bases had no gene match. CDR3 length equals 16 residues. The CDR3 protein is CATSRGTGGSYNEQFF. CDR3 in DNA: TGTGCCACCAGCAGAGGGACGGGGGGTTCTTACAATGAGCAGTTCTTC.

The chain is built from TRBV5-8 and TRBJ2-2, with 14 bases identical to TRBD2. The V gene's germline CDR1 is SGHTS and CDR2 YDEGEE. The CDR3 contains 17 residues. Trimming took 6 bases from V and 4 from J; bases not matched to a gene: 8. The CDR3 spells CASNGLAGGRGTGELFF. The CDR3 DNA reads as TGTGCCAGCAACGGACTAGCGGGGGGCCGCGGCACCGGGGAGCTGTTTTTT.